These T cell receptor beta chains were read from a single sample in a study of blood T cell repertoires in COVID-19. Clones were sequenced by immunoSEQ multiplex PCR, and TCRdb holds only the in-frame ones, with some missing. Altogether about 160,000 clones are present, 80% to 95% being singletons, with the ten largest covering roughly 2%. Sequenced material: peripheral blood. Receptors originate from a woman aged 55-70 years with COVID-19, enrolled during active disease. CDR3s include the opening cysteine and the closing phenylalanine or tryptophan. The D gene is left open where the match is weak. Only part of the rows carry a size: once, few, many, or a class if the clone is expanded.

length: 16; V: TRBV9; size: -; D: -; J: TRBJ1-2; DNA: TGTGCCAGCAGCGCCCCTCACAGGATTCTTAACTATGGCTACACCTTC; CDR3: CASSAPHRILNYGYTF
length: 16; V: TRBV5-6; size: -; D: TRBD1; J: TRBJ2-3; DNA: TGTGCCAGCAGCTTGAATACAGGGGGATTGACAGATACGCAGTATTTT; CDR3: CASSLNTGGLTDTQYF
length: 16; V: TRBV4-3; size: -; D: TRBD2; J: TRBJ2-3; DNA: TGCGCCAGCAGCCAGGCGGCGGGGGGGCGCGGGGATACGCAGTATTTT; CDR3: CASSQAAGGRGDTQYF
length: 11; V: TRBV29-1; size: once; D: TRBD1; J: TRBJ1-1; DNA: TGCAGCGTTTTCCAGGGGGCCGCAGCTTTCTTT; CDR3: CSVFQGAAAFF
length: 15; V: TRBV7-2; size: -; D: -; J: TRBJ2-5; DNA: TGTGCCAGCAGCTTAGCATGGGCAGGGGCGGAGACCCAGTACTTC; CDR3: CASSLAWAGAETQYF
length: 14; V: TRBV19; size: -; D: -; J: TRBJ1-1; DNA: TGTGCCAGTAGTATGGGGGGGCTGGACACTGAAGCTTTCTTT; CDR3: CASSMGGLDTEAFF
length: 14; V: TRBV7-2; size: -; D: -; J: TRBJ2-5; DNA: TGTGCCAGCAGCTTTCAGGGGTGGGAAGGGACCCAGTACTTC; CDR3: CASSFQGWEGTQYF
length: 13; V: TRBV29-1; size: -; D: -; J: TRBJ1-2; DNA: TGCAGCGTTGAAGAGGCAGAAGACTATGGCTACACCTTC; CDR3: CSVEEAEDYGYTF
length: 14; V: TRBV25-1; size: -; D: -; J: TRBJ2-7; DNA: TGTGCCAGCAGCCGAAGCGGAGGTACCTACGAGCAGTACTTC; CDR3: CASSRSGGTYEQYF
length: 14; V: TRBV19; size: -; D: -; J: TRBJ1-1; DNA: TGTGCCAGTAGTATAGCACGGGATAGAGGTGAAGCTTTCTTT; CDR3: CASSIARDRGEAFF
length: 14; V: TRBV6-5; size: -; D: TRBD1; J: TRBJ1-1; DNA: TGTGCCAGCAGTCCGCAGGGGGTTTGGACTGAAGCTTTCTTT; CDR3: CASSPQGVWTEAFF
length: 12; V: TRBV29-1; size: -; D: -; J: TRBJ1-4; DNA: TGCAGCGGAGGGTTGGCTAATGAAAAACTGTTTTTT; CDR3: CSGGLANEKLFF
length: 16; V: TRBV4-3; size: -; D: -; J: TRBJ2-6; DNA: TGCGCCAGCAGCCACGCTGCGGGGTCCGGGGCCAACGTCCTGACTTTC; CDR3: CASSHAAGSGANVLTF
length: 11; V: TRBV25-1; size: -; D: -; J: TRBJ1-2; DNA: TGTGCCAGCACCCGAAGCGGGAGCTACACCTTC; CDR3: CASTRSGSYTF
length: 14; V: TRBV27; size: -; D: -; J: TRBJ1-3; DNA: TGTGCCAGCAGGGGGGGAGTTTCCGGAAACACCATATATTTT; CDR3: CASRGGVSGNTIYF
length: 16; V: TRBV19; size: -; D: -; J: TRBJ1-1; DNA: TGTGCCAGTATATTGGACCCCGGGGTTCAGAACACTGAAGCTTTCTTT; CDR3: CASILDPGVQNTEAFF
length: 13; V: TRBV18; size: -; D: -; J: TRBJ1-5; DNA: TGTGCCAGCTCTACAGGAGGGGATCAGCCCCAGCATTTT; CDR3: CASSTGGDQPQHF
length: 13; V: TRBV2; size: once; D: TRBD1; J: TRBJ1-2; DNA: TGTGCCAGCACCTTACAGGGGAACTATGGCTACACCTTC; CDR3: CASTLQGNYGYTF
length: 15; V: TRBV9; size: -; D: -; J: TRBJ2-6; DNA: TGTGCCAGCAGCGTAGGGTCGGCTGGGGCCAACGTCCTGACTTTC; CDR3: CASSVGSAGANVLTF
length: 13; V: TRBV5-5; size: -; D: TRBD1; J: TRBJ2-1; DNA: TGTGCCAGCACCATAGGGGAAGACAGGGAAGGGTTCTTC; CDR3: CASTIGEDREGFF
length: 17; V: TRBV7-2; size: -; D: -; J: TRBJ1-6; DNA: TGTGCCAGCAGCCCCTACGGTGGGGGGGCTCGAAATTCACCCCTCCACTTT; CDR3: CASSPYGGGARNSPLHF
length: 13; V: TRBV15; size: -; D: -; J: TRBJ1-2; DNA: TGTGCCACCAGCAGAGATGTCGGGGGTGGCTACACCTTC; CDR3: CATSRDVGGGYTF
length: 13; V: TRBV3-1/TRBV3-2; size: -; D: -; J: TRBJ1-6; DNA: TGTGCCAGCAGCCAAGTCGTCGGTTCACCCCTCCACTTT; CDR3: CASSQVVGSPLHF
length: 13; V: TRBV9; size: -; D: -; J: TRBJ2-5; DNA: TGTGCCAGCAGCGTGGAGGGAAAAGAGACCCAGTACTTC; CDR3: CASSVEGKETQYF
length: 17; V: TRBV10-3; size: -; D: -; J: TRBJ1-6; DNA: TGTGCCATCAGTGAGGTACCCACAGGGCCAGAAAATTCACCCCTCCACTTT; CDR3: CAISEVPTGPENSPLHF
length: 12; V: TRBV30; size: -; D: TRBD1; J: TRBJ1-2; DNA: TGTGCCTGGAGGACAGGGGGCTATGGCTACACCTTC; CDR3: CAWRTGGYGYTF
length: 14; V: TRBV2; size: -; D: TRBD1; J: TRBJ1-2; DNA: TGTGCCAGCAGTGAACTTGGACAGGGGCCTGAGGACACCTTC; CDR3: CASSELGQGPEDTF
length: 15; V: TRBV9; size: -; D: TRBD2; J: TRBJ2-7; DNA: TGTGCCAGCAGCGTAGGCGGGGGGACAAACTACGAGCAGTACTTC; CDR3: CASSVGGGTNYEQYF
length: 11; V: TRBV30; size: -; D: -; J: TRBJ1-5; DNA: TGTGCCTGGAGTGCCGGGGGGGCCCAGCATTTT; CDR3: CAWSAGGAQHF
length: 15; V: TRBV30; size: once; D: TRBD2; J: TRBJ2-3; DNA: TGTGCCTGGAGTGTTCAGCGGGGCGGTCCAGATACGCAGTATTTT; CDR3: CAWSVQRGGPDTQYF
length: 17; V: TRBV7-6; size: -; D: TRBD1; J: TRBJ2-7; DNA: TGTGCCAGCAGCTTATTTAGGGCGGGACAGGGTTTAAACGAGCAGTACTTC; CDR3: CASSLFRAGQGLNEQYF
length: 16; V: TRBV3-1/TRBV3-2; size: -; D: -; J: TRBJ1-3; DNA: TGTGCCAGCAGCCAAGACACTCCGACATACGGAAACACCATATATTTT; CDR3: CASSQDTPTYGNTIYF
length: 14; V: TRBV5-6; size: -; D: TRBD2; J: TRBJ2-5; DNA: TGTGCCAGCAGCTCTACTACTAGCGGGGAGACCCAGTACTTC; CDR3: CASSSTTSGETQYF
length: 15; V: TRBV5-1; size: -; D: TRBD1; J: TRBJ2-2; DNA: TGCGCCAGCAGCATAGGACAGGGTTCTACCGGGGAGCTGTTTTTT; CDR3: CASSIGQGSTGELFF
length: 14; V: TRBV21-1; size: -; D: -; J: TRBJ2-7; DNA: TGTGCCAGCACCCAGGGGTACAGGGACGGCGAGCAGTACTTC; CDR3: CASTQGYRDGEQYF
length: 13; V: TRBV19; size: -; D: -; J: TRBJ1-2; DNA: TGTGCCAGTAGTACCAGGGTCCCCCGGGGCTACACCTTC; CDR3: CASSTRVPRGYTF
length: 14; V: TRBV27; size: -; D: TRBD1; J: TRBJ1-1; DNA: TGTGCCAGCAAATTAGGGCAGGGGGCAACTGAAGCTTTCTTT; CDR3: CASKLGQGATEAFF
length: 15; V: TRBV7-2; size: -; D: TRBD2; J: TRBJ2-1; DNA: TGTGCCAGCAGCTTAGCTAGCGGGGGTGGGAATGAGCAGTTCTTC; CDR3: CASSLASGGGNEQFF
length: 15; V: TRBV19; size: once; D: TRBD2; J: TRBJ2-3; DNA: TGTGCCTCTTGCGCAGCGGGGCATAGCACAGATACGCAGTATTTT; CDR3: CASCAAGHSTDTQYF
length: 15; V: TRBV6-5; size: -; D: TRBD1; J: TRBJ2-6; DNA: TGTGCCAGCAGCACAGGGGGCCGTGGGGCCAACGTCCTGACTTTC; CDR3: CASSTGGRGANVLTF
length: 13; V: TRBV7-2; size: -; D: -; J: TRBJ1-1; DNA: TGTGCCAGCAGACTGGGGCTCAACACTGAAGCTTTCTTT; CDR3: CASRLGLNTEAFF
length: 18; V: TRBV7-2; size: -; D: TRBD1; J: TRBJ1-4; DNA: TGTGCCAGCAGCTTAGCGCTAAAGGGGGCCCGCCCTAATGAAAAACTGTTTTTT; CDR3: CASSLALKGARPNEKLFF
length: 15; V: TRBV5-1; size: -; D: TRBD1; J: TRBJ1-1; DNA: TGCGCCAGCAGCCTAATGACAGGGTTGAGTGCTGAAGCTTTCTTT; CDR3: CASSLMTGLSAEAFF
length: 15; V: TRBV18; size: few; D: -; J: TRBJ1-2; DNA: TGTGCCAGCTCACCCAACCTGAGCCGAAGGGGTAGCTACACCTTC; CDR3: CASSPNLSRRGSYTF
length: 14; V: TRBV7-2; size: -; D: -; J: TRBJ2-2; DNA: TGTGCCAGCAGCTTCCTGCCGGGCACCGGGGAGCTGTTTTTT; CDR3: CASSFLPGTGELFF
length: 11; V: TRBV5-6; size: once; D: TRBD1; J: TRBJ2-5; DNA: TGTGCCAGCAGCGGCACAGGGGCCCAGTACTTC; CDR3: CASSGTGAQYF
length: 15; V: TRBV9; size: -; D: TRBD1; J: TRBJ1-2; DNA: TGTGCCAGCAGCCTCAGACAGGGGAGTAACTATGGCTACACCTTC; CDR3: CASSLRQGSNYGYTF
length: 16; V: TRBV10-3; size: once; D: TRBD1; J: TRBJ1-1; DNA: TGTGCCATCAGTGACCCGAACAGGGGAATGAACACTGAAGCTTTCTTT; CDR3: CAISDPNRGMNTEAFF
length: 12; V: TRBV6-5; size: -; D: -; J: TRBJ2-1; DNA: TGTGCCAGCAGCCGGAGTTCGGATGAGCAGTTCTTC; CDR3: CASSRSSDEQFF
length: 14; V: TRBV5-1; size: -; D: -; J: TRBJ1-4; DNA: TGCGCCAGCAGCTTTGGTGGGCAGAATGAAAAACTGTTTTTT; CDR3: CASSFGGQNEKLFF
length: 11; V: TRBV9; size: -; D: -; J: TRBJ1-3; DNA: TGTGCCAGCGAGACTGGAAACACCATATATTTT; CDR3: CASETGNTIYF
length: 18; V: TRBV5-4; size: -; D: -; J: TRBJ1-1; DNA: TGTGCCAGCAGCTTGGGGGGCTTAGAGAGGTCCATGAACACTGAAGCTTTCTTT; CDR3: CASSLGGLERSMNTEAFF
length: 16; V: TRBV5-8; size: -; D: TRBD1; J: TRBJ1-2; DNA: TGTGCCAGCAGCTTAAGGGCAGGGGGGCAGGTCTATGGCTACACCTTC; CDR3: CASSLRAGGQVYGYTF
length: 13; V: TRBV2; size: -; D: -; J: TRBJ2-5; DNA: TGTGCCAGCAGTGAATTTGGTCGGGAGACCCAGTACTTC; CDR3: CASSEFGRETQYF
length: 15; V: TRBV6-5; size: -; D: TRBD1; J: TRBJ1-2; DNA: TGTGCCAGCAGCACCACGGGACAGGGGAATTATGGCTACACCTTC; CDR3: CASSTTGQGNYGYTF
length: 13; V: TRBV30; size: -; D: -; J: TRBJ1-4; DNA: TGTGCCTGGAGTGTACAGAGCAATGAAAAACTGTTTTTT; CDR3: CAWSVQSNEKLFF
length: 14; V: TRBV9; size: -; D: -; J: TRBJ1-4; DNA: TGTGCCAGCAGCATGCCGGGACAAAGCGAAAAACTGTTTTTT; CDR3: CASSMPGQSEKLFF
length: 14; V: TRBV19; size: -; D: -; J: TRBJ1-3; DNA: TGTGCCAGTACTAGTCCGGCAGACCTGGGCACCATATATTTT; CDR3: CASTSPADLGTIYF